The next 14 T cell receptor beta chains were all read from a single sample in a study of cytomegalovirus exposure and HLA in healthy donors. 60 Vbeta and 13 Jbeta primers were used in PCR. Clones were read by immunoSEQ multiplex PCR, and TCRdb kept only the in-frame ones, dropping some. The sample holds under 200,000 clones, around two thirds seen once. The specimen sequenced was PBMCs. These receptor sequences come from a man aged 35 to 55 in good health and CMV-seronegative.

This chain connects TRBV29-1 to TRBJ2-3; 7 nucleotides align to TRBD2. Germline-derived CDR1 and CDR2 are SQVTM and ANQGSEA. The CDR3 is made up of 15 amino acids. After removal of 3 bases from V and 0 bases from J, the junction contained 6 bases not matched to a gene. The CDR3 reads CSVEGGPTSTDTQYF. DNA for the CDR3: TGCAGCGTTGAGGGAGGGCCCACCAGCACAGATACGCAGTATTTT.

The gene calls are TRBV7-9 and TRBJ1-2; 7 bases match TRBD1. The CDR3 is made up of 15 amino acids. The germline CDR1 and CDR2 sequences are SEHNR and FQNEAQ (reference sequence). The V segment lost 1 base and the J segment 7 bases; nucleotides outside the gene matches: 9. CDR3 DNA sequence: TGTGCCAGCAGCTTAGACCGCGACAGGGTGGGTGGCTACACCTTC. This codes for CASSLDRDRVGGYTF.

The chain joins TRBV5-6 to TRBJ2-7; 9 nucleotides line up with TRBD1. Per the germline V gene, CDR1 is SGHDT and CDR2 is YYEEEE. The CDR3 length is 14 residues. The ends lost 3 bases at V and 5 bases at J; junction bases unmatched: 6. The CDR3 coding sequence is TGTGCCAGCAGCTCGGGACAGGGAATGGACGAGCAGTACTTC. Translation: CASSSGQGMDEQYF.

This clone has more than one count but fewer than ten. The V and J genes are TRBV27 and TRBJ1-3; D unclear. The CDR3 extends over 15 amino acids. Between the trimmed V and J ends, which lost 6 bases and 4 bases, there was a span of 16 bases. Germline V gene lookup returns CDR1 MNHEY and CDR2 SMNVEV (reference sequence). The DNA for the CDR3 is TGTGCCAGCAGGCCTTATCAGGATACGGGAAACACCATATATTTT. Its protein is CASRPYQDTGNTIYF.

The chain joins TRBV10-3 to TRBJ2-5; D is possibly TRBD2 (5 bases). Trimming shortened V by 7 bases and J by 5 bases, and 17 bases separated the two germline ends. CDR3 length: 14 residues. The V gene's germline CDR1 is ENHRY and CDR2 SYGVKD. This chain's CDR3 is CAITDPTRGETQYF. The CDR3, as DNA: TGTGCCATCACGGACCCAACAAGAGGGGAGACCCAGTACTTC.

The V call is TRBV30, the J call TRBJ1-5; D gene uncertain. Per the germline V gene, CDR1 is GTSNPN and CDR2 is SVGIG (reference sequence). The CDR3 consists of 14 residues. V was pared by 5 bases and J by 6 bases, with 17 bases between. The CDR3 protein is CAWDSGLGSQPQHF. The CDR3 DNA reads as TGTGCCTGGGACTCGGGCCTCGGGAGTCAGCCCCAGCATTTT.

The chain employs TRBV19 and TRBJ2-3; D might be TRBD1 (6 bases). CDR1 and CDR2 from the germline V gene are LNHDA and SQIVND (reference sequence). The CDR3 extends over 13 amino acids. With 6 bases removed from V and 1 base from J, the gap between germline ends came to 8 bases. The DNA of the CDR3 is TGTGCCAGTAGGGGGGCGGGCACAGATACGCAGTATTTT. It codes for CASRGAGTDTQYF.

The CDR3 reads CASSLAPLAGGPTGELFF. The CDR3 coding sequence is TGCGCCAGCAGCTTGGCCCCTCTAGCGGGGGGGCCCACCGGGGAGCTGTTTTTT. The chain uses TRBV5-1 and TRBJ2-2, with 12 bases lining up with TRBD2. Germline CDR1 SGHRS, CDR2 YFSETQ. This CDR3 is 18 amino acids long. V trimming: 0 bases; J trimming: 4 bases; junction bases outside the gene matches: 7. Looking up the rest from reference TRBV5-1 and TRBJ2-2 gives the full variable domain: KAGVTQTPRYLIKTRGQQVTLSCSPISGHRSVSWYQQTPGQGLQFLFEYFSETQRNKGNFPGRFSGRQFSNSRSEMNVSTLELGDSALYLCASSLAPLAGGPTGELFFGEGSRLTVL.

A single count supports this clone. This chain links TRBV2 with TRBJ2-5, with D possibly being TRBD2 (5 bases). Germline-derived CDR1 and CDR2 are SNHLY and FYNNEI. The CDR3 loop spans 14 amino acids. The V end lost 6 bases, the J end lost 2 bases, and 13 bases lay between the germline ends. The CDR3 DNA is TGTGCCAGCAGACAAGGGAGTTATCAAGAGACCCAGTACTTC. It codes for CASRQGSYQETQYF.

V usage is TRBV15 and J usage is TRBJ2-1, with D uncertain. The CDR3 has 15 amino acids. V was shortened by 0 bases and J by 6 bases, with 12 bases between the two germline ends. Germline V gene data show CDR1 as LNHNV and CDR2 as YYDKDF (reference sequence). CDR3 loop: CATSRDNRVGNEQFF. CDR3 DNA sequence: TGTGCCACCAGCAGAGATAACCGGGTAGGCAATGAGCAGTTCTTC.

The J gene is TRBJ2-7, the V gene TRBV18; weak D call: TRBD2 (6 bases). V was clipped by 4 bases and J by 5 bases, with 15 bases between them. The CDR3 consists of 14 residues. The germline V gene encodes CDR1 KGHSH and CDR2 LQKENI. Here the CDR3 reads CASSQLGREDEQYF. CDR3 DNA: TGTGCCAGCTCACAGTTGGGCAGGGAGGACGAGCAGTACTTC.

The chain uses TRBV27 and TRBJ2-7; the D gene is possibly TRBD1 (5 bases). The V end lost 3 bases, the J end lost 3 bases, and 12 bases lay between the germline ends. Germline V lookup: CDR1 MNHEY, CDR2 SMNVEV (reference sequence). The CDR3 runs to 14 residues. The CDR3 loop reads CASSFRQGNYEQYF. In DNA, the CDR3 is TGTGCCAGCAGTTTTCGTCAGGGTAACTACGAGCAGTACTTC.

The chain is built from TRBV15 and TRBJ1-2; D unclear. With 3 bases removed from V and 8 bases from J, the gap between germline ends came to 10 bases. The CDR3 runs 12 residues. Germline loops: CDR1 LNHNV, CDR2 YYDKDF (reference sequence). The chain's CDR3 is CATSSTWAGYTF. The CDR3 DNA reads TGTGCCACCAGCAGTACCTGGGCCGGCTACACCTTC.

The V gene is TRBV5-5, the J gene TRBJ2-7, with 7 bases that match TRBD2. The length of the CDR3 is 13 residues. V shed 1 base and J 3 bases; nucleotides not matched to a gene: 1. The germline gives CDR1 SGHKS, CDR2 YYEKEE (reference sequence). CDR3 bases: TGTGCCAGCAGCTTGTGGGGGGGCTACGAGCAGTACTTC. It specifies CASSLWGGYEQYF.